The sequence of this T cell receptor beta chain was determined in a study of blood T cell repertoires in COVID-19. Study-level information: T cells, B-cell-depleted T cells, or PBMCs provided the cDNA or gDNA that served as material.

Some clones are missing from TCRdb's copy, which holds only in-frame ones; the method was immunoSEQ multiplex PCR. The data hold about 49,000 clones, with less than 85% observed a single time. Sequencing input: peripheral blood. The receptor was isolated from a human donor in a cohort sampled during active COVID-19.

As DNA, the CDR3 is TGCAGCGTTGCGGGTCTAGTCAACACCGGGGAGCTGTTTTTT. Translation gives CSVAGLVNTGELFF. J is TRBJ2-2 and V is TRBV29-1; no reliable D call. V was clipped by 4 bases and J by 2 bases, with 11 bases between them. CDR3 size: 14 residues. CDR1 and CDR2 from the germline V gene are SQVTM and ANQGSEA.